This T cell receptor (beta chain) was identified in a study of beta chain features in type 1 diabetes. Overall study results and limits: Healthy donors had naive, central memory and Treg TCRB repertoires that appeared less similar than those seen among patients.

Regarding this clone: Antigen: not known.

Since all of the isolated RNA was reverse transcribed, expressed TCRB transcripts were what got sequenced. Profiling relied on immunoSEQ multiplex PCR, and the TCRdb table lists in-frame clones only, not all of them. The sample lists 900,000 or so clones; about a sixth were seen once. The sequence came from a woman aged 18-29 years in good health. Sequenced: naive CD4+ T cells from blood.

DNA of the CDR3: TGTGCCAGTGGGCCTAGCGGGATAATGGTTACGCAGTATTTT. Translating it yields CASGPSGIMVTQYF. The chain carries TRBV19 and TRBJ2-3, with TRBD2 matching over 9 bases. Germline CDR1 LNHDA, CDR2 SQIVND (reference sequence). This CDR3 is built from 14 residues. The V and J ends lost 8 bases and 8 bases, in that order; junction bases with no gene match: 11.